The 25 T cell receptor beta chains reported below all come from one sample, sequenced in a study of OX40 agonist ivuxolimab in advanced cancers. The data were produced by immunoSEQ multiplex PCR, yet TCRdb's version contains in-frame clones alone and is incomplete. In the table there are about 98,000 clones, 85% to 95% of which are singletons. Sequences were derived from CD4+ or CD8+ T cells sorted from blood, sampled in a trial of the OX40 agonist ivuxolimab. These receptors were collected from an adult with an advanced solid tumor such as melanoma, head and neck, liver or kidney cancer.

CDR3 residues: CASSLFQSPLDSGNTIYF. The CDR3 bases are TGTGCCAGCAGCTTATTTCAGTCCCCCCTCGACTCTGGAAACACCATATATTTT. V is TRBV13 and J is TRBJ1-3; D gene unclear. The CDR3 consists of 18 residues. V was clipped by 2 bases and J by 0 bases, with 17 bases between them. Germline CDR1 and CDR2: PRHDT and FYEKMQ (reference sequence).

V and J are TRBV6-6 and TRBJ2-5, with 11 bases lining up with TRBD1. CDR3 length: 14 residues. Germline CDR1 MNHNY, CDR2 SVGAGI (reference sequence). With V trimmed by 6 bases and J by 2 bases, 2 bases remained unmatched. The chain's CDR3 is CASRGQGAQETQYF. CDR3 DNA sequence: TGTGCCAGCAGAGGACAGGGGGCTCAAGAGACCCAGTACTTC.

The CDR3 loop reads CASSDQTGGYQPQHF. Here the CDR3 DNA reads TGTGCCAGCAGCGATCAGACAGGGGGTTATCAGCCCCAGCATTTT. The V gene is TRBV7-2, the J gene TRBJ1-5, with 9 bases that match TRBD1. The V and J ends lost 5 bases and 5 bases, in that order; junction bases with no gene match: 7. CDR1 and CDR2 (germline): SGHTA, FQGNSA. CDR3 length: 15 residues.

This chain links TRBV7-9 with TRBJ1-2; D is unclear. V was trimmed by 5 bases and J by 5 bases, leaving 12 bases between them. Per the germline V gene, CDR1 is SEHNR and CDR2 is FQNEAQ (reference sequence). The CDR3 is 13 amino acids. CDR3 in DNA: TGTGCCAGCAGCCCCCTCTCCCTATATGGCTACACCTTC. Translating it yields CASSPLSLYGYTF.

V usage is TRBV2 and J usage is TRBJ1-5; 8 positions match TRBD1. Trimming cost V 1 base and J 5 bases; bases outside gene matches: 7. CDR3 length equals 16 residues. Germline V gene data show CDR1 as SNHLY and CDR2 as FYNNEI. The CDR3, as DNA: TGTGCCAGCAGTGAAGGAAAGGCAGGGGGCTATCAGCCCCAGCATTTT. Residues: CASSEGKAGGYQPQHF.

The chain uses TRBV28 and TRBJ2-1; 8 bases fit TRBD2. The CDR3 runs 16 residues. CDR1 MDHEN and CDR2 SYDVKM come from the germline V gene. V lost 7 bases, J lost 2 bases, and 10 bases stayed unmatched. CDR3 region: CASTTGGPVAYNEQFF. In nucleotides, the CDR3 is TGTGCCAGCACGACGGGGGGGCCGGTGGCCTACAATGAGCAGTTCTTC.

V and J are TRBV5-1 and TRBJ1-5; the D gene is possibly TRBD1 (6 bases). CDR3 length: 13 amino acids. V lost 0 bases to trimming and J lost 5 bases, with 6 bases between them. The germline gives CDR1 SGHRS, CDR2 YFSETQ. CDR3 loop: CASSLDRDQPQHF. The CDR3 region has the DNA TGCGCCAGCAGCTTGGACAGGGATCAGCCCCAGCATTTT.

About this clone itself: Mismatch with germline at one junction end may stem from a read error. V is TRBV7-7 and J is TRBJ2-5; tentatively, D is TRBD1 (6 bases). The CDR3 runs to 14 residues. CDR1 and CDR2 from the germline V gene are SSHAT and FNYEAQ (reference sequence). CDR3 sequence: CASSQRGNQETQYF. CDR3 bases: TGTGCTAGCAGCCAAAGGGGGAACCAAGAGACCCAGTACTTC.

The chain carries TRBV6-6 and TRBJ1-2; 8 bases are a match to TRBD1. V trimming: 7 bases; J trimming: 8 bases; junction bases outside the gene matches: 15. CDR1 and CDR2 from the germline V gene are MNHNY and SVGAGI (reference sequence). This CDR3 comprises 15 residues. CDR3 residues: CASIPRGQGAEGYTF. The CDR3, as DNA: TGTGCCAGCATTCCTAGGGGGCAGGGGGCGGAAGGCTACACCTTC.

J is TRBJ1-2 and V is TRBV19; possible D gene TRBD1, 5 bases. This CDR3 comprises 16 residues. CDR1 and CDR2 (germline): LNHDA, SQIVND (reference sequence). Trimming stripped 7 bases from V and 7 bases from J, with 25 bases between. The CDR3 sequence: CASTYPGEGRSGGYTF. In DNA form, the CDR3 reads TGTGCCAGTACCTACCCCGGCGAGGGGCGATCTGGTGGCTACACCTTC.

This sequence joins TRBV30 and TRBJ1-1; D is possibly TRBD1 (6 bases). Per germline, CDR1 GTSNPN and CDR2 SVGIG (reference sequence). The CDR3 totals 13 residues. Trimming removed 0 bases at V and 4 bases at J, with 9 bases between. This chain's CDR3 is CAWSVKGGTEAFF. CDR3 sequence (DNA): TGTGCCTGGAGTGTAAAGGGGGGCACTGAAGCTTTCTTT.

The chain has TRBV6-6 and TRBJ1-1; 9 bases match TRBD1. Germline V gene sequence: CDR1 MNHNY, CDR2 SVGAGI (reference sequence). Unmatched junction bases numbered 5, after V lost 5 bases and J lost 1 base. The CDR3 runs to 15 residues. CDR3 bases: TGTGCCAGCAGTCGGGGGACAGGGCGGAACACTGAAGCTTTCTTT. Its protein is CASSRGTGRNTEAFF.

The V gene is TRBV6-6, the J gene TRBJ1-2, with TRBD1 matching 9 bases. CDR3 size: 15 residues. CDR1 and CDR2 from the germline V gene are MNHNY and SVGAGI (reference sequence). The V gene end was trimmed by 7 bases and the J gene end by 1 base; junction bases not matched to a gene: 7. The CDR3 here is CASKRDRAFNYGYTF. In nucleotides, the CDR3 is TGTGCCAGCAAACGGGACAGGGCCTTTAACTATGGCTACACCTTC.

The chain links TRBV11-2 to TRBJ2-3; no reliable D call. The germline V gene has CDR1 SGHAT and CDR2 FQNNGV. Trimming shortened V by 0 bases and J by 7 bases, and 5 bases separated the two germline ends. The CDR3 is made up of 12 amino acids. CDR3: CASSLDRHTQYF. CDR3 nucleotide sequence: TGTGCCAGCAGCTTAGATCGACATACGCAGTATTTT.

V is TRBV7-8 and J is TRBJ2-3, with 10 bases that match TRBD1. Losses at the gene ends were 1 base for V and 5 bases for J; bases not matched to a gene: 9. The V gene's germline CDR1 is SGHVS and CDR2 FQNEAQ. The CDR3 spans 17 residues. The CDR3 sequence: CASSLEPRGTGEDTQYF. Written as DNA, the CDR3 is TGTGCCAGCAGCTTAGAACCACGAGGGACAGGGGAAGATACGCAGTATTTT.

The V and J genes are TRBV7-9 and TRBJ2-4; no firm D call. The CDR3 covers 15 residues. V was shortened by 5 bases and J by 2 bases, with 13 bases between the two germline ends. CDR1 SEHNR and CDR2 FQNEAQ come from the germline V gene (reference sequence). Here the CDR3 reads CASSPLTVPKNIQYF. The CDR3 bases are TGTGCCAGCAGCCCCTTAACAGTCCCCAAAAACATTCAGTACTTC. Full variable domain (rest looked up from reference TRBV7-9 and TRBJ2-4): DTGVSQNPRHKITKRGQNVTFRCDPISEHNRLYWYRQTLGQGPEFLTYFQNEAQLEKSRLLSDRFSAERPKGSFSTLEIQRTEQGDSAMYLCASSPLTVPKNIQYFGAGTRLSVL.

The chain recombines TRBV30 with TRBJ1-4; a weak D match, TRBD1 (5 bases). From germline, CDR1 is GTSNPN and CDR2 SVGIG (reference sequence). The V end lost 1 base, the J end lost 4 bases, and 13 bases lay between the germline ends. The CDR3 sequence is 15 residues long. The CDR3, as DNA: TGTGCCTGGAGTGCTTCGACAGACTATAATGAAAAACTGTTTTTT. Encoded protein: CAWSASTDYNEKLFF. Full variable domain (outside the CDR3, taken from reference TRBV30 and TRBJ1-4): SQTIHQWPATLVQPVGSPLSLECTVEGTSNPNLYWYRQAAGRGLQLLFYSVGIGQISSEVPQNLSASRPQDRQFILSSKKLLLSDSGFYLCAWSASTDYNEKLFFGSGTQLSVL.

This chain uses TRBV28 with TRBJ1-5; perhaps TRBD1 as D (6 bases). Deletions cut 3 bases from V and 6 bases from J, with 15 bases between. Germline values: CDR1 MDHEN, CDR2 SYDVKM. The CDR3 runs 15 residues. DNA of the CDR3: TGTGCCAGCAGTTTGGGGGGGGCGGGGTCTCAGCCCCAGCATTTT. Its protein product is CASSLGGAGSQPQHF. The full variable domain, in which reference TRBV28 and TRBJ1-5 provide the parts outside the CDR3, is DVKVTQSSRYLVKRTGEKVFLECVQDMDHENMFWYRQDPGLGLRLIYFSYDVKMKEKGDIPEGYSVSREKKERFSLILESASTNQTSMYLCASSLGGAGSQPQHFGDGTRLSIL.

This clone was detected only once. The chain combines TRBV27 with TRBJ1-5; D possibly corresponds to TRBD1 (5 bases). This CDR3 comprises 13 residues. CDR1 and CDR2 (germline): MNHEY, SMNVEV (reference sequence). Trimming removed 2 bases at V and 6 bases at J, with 8 bases between. The CDR3 sequence: CASSLLRGQPQHF. The CDR3 DNA reads as TGTGCCAGCAGTTTACTAAGGGGTCAGCCCCAGCATTTT.

This chain uses TRBV6-1 with TRBJ1-6; D gene unclear. The CDR3 totals 15 residues. Germline V gene lookup returns CDR1 MNHNS and CDR2 SASEGT. The V end was cut by 1 base, the J end by 8 bases, with 12 bases between. DNA of the CDR3: TGTGCCAGCAGTGAAGTTGACGGCGGGGATTCACCCCTCCACTTT. Amino acid sequence: CASSEVDGGDSPLHF.

The genes are TRBV6-1 and TRBJ2-7, with TRBD1 matching over 9 bases. CDR3 length: 15 amino acids. Trimming cost V 6 bases and J 5 bases; bases outside gene matches: 11. Per the germline V gene, CDR1 is MNHNS and CDR2 is SASEGT. The CDR3 DNA reads as TGTGCCAGCAGCCCCCCCGGGACAGGGAGGCACGAGCAGTACTTC. Translated, it gives CASSPPGTGRHEQYF.

The chain uses TRBV30 and TRBJ1-5; the D is unclear. The V end was cut by 3 bases, the J end by 7 bases, with 13 bases between. There are 13 residues in the CDR3. Germline V CDR1 and CDR2: GTSNPN, SVGIG (reference sequence). The CDR3 loop reads CAWSHTVRQPQHF. CDR3 nucleotide sequence: TGTGCCTGGAGCCATACGGTAAGGCAGCCCCAGCATTTT.

This clone was detected only once. The V call is TRBV19, the J call TRBJ2-1, with 10 nucleotides matching TRBD2. V shed 6 bases, J shed 3 bases, and the junction held 5 bases outside the gene matches. CDR1 and CDR2 (germline): LNHDA, SQIVND (reference sequence). The CDR3 sequence is 15 residues long. This CDR3 reads CASSPPSGSYNEQFF. The CDR3 nucleotides are TGTGCCAGTAGCCCGCCTAGCGGGAGCTACAATGAGCAGTTCTTC.

The V and J genes are TRBV5-1 and TRBJ2-3, with D uncertain. V was shortened by 0 bases and J by 5 bases, with 4 bases between the two germline ends. Germline CDR1 reads SGHRS; CDR2 reads YFSETQ. The CDR3 sequence is 12 residues long. The CDR3 loop is CASSLGQDTQYF. In DNA form, the CDR3 reads TGCGCCAGCAGCTTGGGACAAGATACGCAGTATTTT.

The V call is TRBV19, the J call TRBJ1-1; a weak D match, TRBD1 (5 bases). Germline CDR1 is LNHDA and CDR2 is SQIVND (reference sequence). The CDR3 has 13 residues. With 5 bases removed from V and 1 base from J, the gap between germline ends came to 8 bases. CDR3 sequence: CASSWTQNTEAFF. The CDR3 DNA follows: TGTGCCAGTAGTTGGACACAGAACACTGAAGCTTTCTTT.